This T cell receptor (beta chain) was documented in a study of blood T cell repertoires in COVID-19. Study-level background: Samples came from the United States, Italy and Spain, spanning acute and convalescent COVID-19. PBMCs, B-cell-depleted T cells, or T cells provided the cDNA or gDNA that made up the material.

Original methodology: Reference gene primer amplification gave estimated nucleated cell counts. TCRdb keeps only in-frame clones here, not all; method: immunoSEQ multiplex PCR. D and trimming come from the DNA, and the V and J calls and clone size come from that table. The repertoire consists of around 260,000 clones, with 87% occurring once and the leading ten covering about 1.6%. From germline, CDR1 is SGHAT and CDR2 FQNNGV. This CDR3 is built from 14 residues. V shed 2 bases, J shed 5 bases, and the junction held 3 bases outside the gene matches. The rearrangement joins TRBV11-2 to TRBJ2-7; 10 positions match TRBD2. The sample consisted of peripheral blood. This sequence originates from a woman aged 40 to 55 who had recovered from COVID-19. The CDR3 here is CASSLSGTSDEQYF. CDR3 sequence (DNA): TGTGCCAGCAGCTTATCCGGGACTAGCGACGAGCAGTACTTC.